The rows below give T cell receptor beta chains drawn from one sample of a study of immune heterogeneity within non-small cell lung tumors. Via MiXCR, TCRdb re-called the multiplex PCR reads, giving one row per CDR3 protein. The sample carries around 4,200 distinct CDR3 sequences, less than 25% recorded once. What was sequenced was lung tumor tissue. These receptors all come from a man aged 50-60 years with non-small cell lung cancer. The CDR3 runs from the conserved cysteine through the conserved F or W. The D gene is left open where the match is weak. Not every row has a clone size; where given, it reads once, few, many or a size class.

j_call,v_call,d_call,clone_size,cdr3_nt,cdr3_aa
TRBJ2-2,TRBV3-1,TRBD2,NA,TGTGCCAGTAGGATTAGCGGGGGCAGCGCCGGGGAGCTGTTTTTT,CASRISGGSAGELFF
TRBJ2-2,TRBV12-5,TRBD2,medium-sized,TGTGCTAGTGGTCTAGCGGGAGGGAGCAGGGAGCTGTTTTTT,CASGLAGGSRELFF
TRBJ1-6,TRBV7-6,NA,once,TGTGCCAGCAGCTTAGGACGGGGGGAAGGTTCACACCTCCACTTT,CASSLGRGEGSHLHF
TRBJ2-1,TRBV5-4,TRBD2,many,TGTGCCAGCAGTTATCCGGGACTAGCGGGAGTTGAGCAGTTCTTC,CASSYPGLAGVEQFF
TRBJ1-1,TRBV19,NA,medium-sized,TGTGCCAGTAGTATCCAGGGAGGGAGACTGAACACTGAAGCTTTCTTT,CASSIQGGRLNTEAFF
TRBJ2-7,TRBV20-1,NA,medium-sized,TGCAGTGCTGAGAATCTGTGGCAGAACTACGAGCAGTACTTC,CSAENLWQNYEQYF
TRBJ2-7,TRBV2,NA,medium-sized,TGTGCCATCCTGAGGTCGTCTGGCCACGAGCAGTACTTC,CAILRSSGHEQYF
TRBJ1-2,TRBV5-1,TRBD1,medium-sized,TGCGCCAGCAGCTTAGGTCCGGACAGGGCCTATGGCTACACCTTC,CASSLGPDRAYGYTF
TRBJ2-5,TRBV20-1,TRBD2,NA,TGCAGGGCTAGAGATTCTGGACTAGCGGGAAATCAAGAGACCCAGTACTTC,CRARDSGLAGNQETQYF
TRBJ2-3,TRBV5-4,NA,many,TGTGCCAGCAGCTTGGGCCTCTTTACTAGCACAGATACGCAGTATTTT,CASSLGLFTSTDTQYF
TRBJ2-7,TRBV10-1,NA,medium-sized,TGCGCCAGCAGTGAGCCGGGGTACGAGCAGTACTTC,CASSEPGYEQYF
TRBJ2-5,TRBV18,NA,many,TGTGCCAGCTCACGACCAACGCCGGGGGAGACCCAGTACTTC,CASSRPTPGETQYF
TRBJ2-5,TRBV18,NA,few,TGTGCCAGCTCACGACTGTACCAAGAGACCCAGTACTTC,CASSRLYQETQYF
TRBJ2-1,TRBV5-1,TRBD2,many,TGCGCCAGCTCCTCAACCCTAGCGGGGGGAAATGAGCAGTTCTTC,CASSSTLAGGNEQFF
TRBJ1-6,TRBV27,TRBD1,medium-sized,TGTGCCAGCAGTCCGGGGACAGTTTATAATTCACCCCTCCACTTT,CASSPGTVYNSPLHF
TRBJ2-5,TRBV5-1,TRBD2,many,TGCGCCAGCAGCTTGGAACCAGCGGGGGGGGCAAAGACCCAGTACTTC,CASSLEPAGGAKTQYF